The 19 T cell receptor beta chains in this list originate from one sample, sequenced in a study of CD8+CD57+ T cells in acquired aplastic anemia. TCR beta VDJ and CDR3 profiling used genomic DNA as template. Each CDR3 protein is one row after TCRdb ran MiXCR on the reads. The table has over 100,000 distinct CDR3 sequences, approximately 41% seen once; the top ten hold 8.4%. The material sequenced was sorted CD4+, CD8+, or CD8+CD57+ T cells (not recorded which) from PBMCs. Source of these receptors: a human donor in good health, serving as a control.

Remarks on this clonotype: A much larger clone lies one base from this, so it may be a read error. In DNA form, the CDR3 reads TGTGCCAGCAGCCACGGGGCTAGCATGTCCCGGGAGCTGTTTTTT. This codes for CASSHGASMSRELFF. The rearrangement links TRBV4-2 to TRBJ2-2; the D call may be TRBD1 or TRBD2 (5 bases each). Germline assignment: CDR1 LGHNA and CDR2 YNFKEQ. The CDR3 loop spans 15 amino acids. V shed 3 bases and J shed 9 bases, with 17 bases lying between them.

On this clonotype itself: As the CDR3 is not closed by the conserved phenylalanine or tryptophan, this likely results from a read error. For the CDR3, the DNA is TGTGCCAGCAGTTACGGCAGGATCTCTGGAAACACCATATATCTT. This encodes CASSYGRISGNTIYL. V and J are TRBV12-3 or TRBV12-4 and TRBJ1-3; D is unresolved. The CDR3 is made up of 15 amino acids. V gave up 4 bases and J gave up 0 bases, with 10 bases separating them.

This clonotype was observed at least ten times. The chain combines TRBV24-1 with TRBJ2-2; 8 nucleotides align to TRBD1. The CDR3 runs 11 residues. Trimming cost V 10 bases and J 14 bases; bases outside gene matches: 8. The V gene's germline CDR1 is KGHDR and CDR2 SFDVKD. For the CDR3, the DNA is TGTGCCACTAAAGGGACAGGCGGTCTGTTTTTT. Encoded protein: CATKGTGGLFF.

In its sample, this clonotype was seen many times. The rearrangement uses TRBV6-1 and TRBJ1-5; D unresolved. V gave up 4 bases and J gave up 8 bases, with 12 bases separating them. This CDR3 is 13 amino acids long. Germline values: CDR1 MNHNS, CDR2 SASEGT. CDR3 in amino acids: CASSVSLGEPQHF. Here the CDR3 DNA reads TGTGCCAGCAGTGTATCACTCGGGGAGCCCCAGCATTTT.

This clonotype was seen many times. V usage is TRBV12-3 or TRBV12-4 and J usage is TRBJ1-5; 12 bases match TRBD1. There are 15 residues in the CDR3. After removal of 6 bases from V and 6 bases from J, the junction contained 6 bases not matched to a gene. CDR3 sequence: CASSHGTGGPQPQHF. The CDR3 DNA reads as TGTGCCAGCAGCCACGGGACAGGGGGCCCTCAGCCCCAGCATTTT.

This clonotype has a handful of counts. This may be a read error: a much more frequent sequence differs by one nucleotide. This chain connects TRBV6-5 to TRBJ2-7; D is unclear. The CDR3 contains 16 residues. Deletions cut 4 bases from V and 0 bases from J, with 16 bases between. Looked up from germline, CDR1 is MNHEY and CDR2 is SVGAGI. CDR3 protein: CASSCSYSGRSYEQYF. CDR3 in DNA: TGTGCCAGCAGTTGCTCGTACTCAGGACGCTCCTACGAGCAGTACTTC.

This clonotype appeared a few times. CDR3 DNA sequence: TGTGCCAGCAGCCAAGGGAGGTCCAGCGGGGGGCGGGAGACCCAGTACTTC. It yields the protein CASSQGRSSGGRETQYF. The genes are TRBV3-1 and TRBJ2-5; 9 bases match TRBD2. CDR1 is LGHDT and CDR2 is YNNKEL in the germline V gene (reference sequence). The V segment lost 1 base and the J segment 5 bases; nucleotides outside the gene matches: 11. The CDR3 covers 17 residues.

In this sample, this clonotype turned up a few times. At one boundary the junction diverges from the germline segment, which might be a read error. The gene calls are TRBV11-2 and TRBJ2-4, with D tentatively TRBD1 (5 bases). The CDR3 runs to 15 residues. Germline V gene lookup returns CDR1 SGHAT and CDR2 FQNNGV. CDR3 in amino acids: CASSLGGGTGHIQYF. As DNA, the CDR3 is TGCGCCAGCAGCTTAGGTGGTGGAACAGGCCACATTCAGTACTTC. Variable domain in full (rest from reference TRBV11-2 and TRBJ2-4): EAGVAQSPRYKIIEKRQSVAFWCNPISGHATLYWYQQILGQGPKLLIQFQNNGVVDDSQLPKDRFSAERLKGVDSTLKIQPAKLEDSAVYLCASSLGGGTGHIQYFGAGTRLSVL.

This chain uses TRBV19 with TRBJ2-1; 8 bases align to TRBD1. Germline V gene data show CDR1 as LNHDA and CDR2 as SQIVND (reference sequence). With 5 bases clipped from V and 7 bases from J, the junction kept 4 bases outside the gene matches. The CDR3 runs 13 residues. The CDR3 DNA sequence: TGTGCCAGTAGTTCAGGGGGCCGGAATGAGCAGTTCTTC. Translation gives CASSSGGRNEQFF. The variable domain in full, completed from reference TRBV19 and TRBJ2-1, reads DGGITQSPKYLFRKEGQNVTLSCEQNLNHDAMYWYRQDPGQGLRLIYYSQIVNDFQKGDIAEGYSVSREKKESFPLTVTSAQKNPTAFYLCASSSGGRNEQFFGPGTRLTVL.

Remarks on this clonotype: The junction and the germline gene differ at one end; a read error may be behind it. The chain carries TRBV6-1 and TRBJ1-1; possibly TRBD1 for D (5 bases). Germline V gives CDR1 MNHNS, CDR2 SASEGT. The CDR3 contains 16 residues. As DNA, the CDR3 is TGTGCCAGCAGTGTAAGTGTCGGCAGGGTGAACACTGAAGCTCTCTTT. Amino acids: CASSVSVGRVNTEALF.

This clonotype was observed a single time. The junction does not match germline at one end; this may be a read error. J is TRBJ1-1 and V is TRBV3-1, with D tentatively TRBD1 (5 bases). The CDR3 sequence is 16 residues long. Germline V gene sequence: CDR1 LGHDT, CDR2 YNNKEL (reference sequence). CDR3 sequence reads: CASSQDPSGINTEASF. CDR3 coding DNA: TGTGCCAGCAGCCAAGATCCCTCAGGGATCAACACTGAAGCTTCCTTT.

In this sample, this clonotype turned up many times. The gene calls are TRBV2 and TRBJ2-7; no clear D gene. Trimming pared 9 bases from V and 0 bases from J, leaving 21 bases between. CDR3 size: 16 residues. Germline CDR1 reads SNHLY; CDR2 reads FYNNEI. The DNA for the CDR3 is TGTGCCAGTCGATCCATTAGACTCTCAAGCTCCTACGAGCAGTACTTC. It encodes CASRSIRLSSSYEQYF.

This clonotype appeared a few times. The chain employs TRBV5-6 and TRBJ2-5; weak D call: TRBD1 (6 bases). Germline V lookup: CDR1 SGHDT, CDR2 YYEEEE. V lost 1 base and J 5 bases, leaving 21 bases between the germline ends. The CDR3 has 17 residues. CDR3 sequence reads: CASSLRVWDTERETQYF. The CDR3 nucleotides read TGTGCCAGCAGCTTGAGGGTCTGGGACACCGAACGGGAGACCCAGTACTTC.

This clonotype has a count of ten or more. The CDR3 DNA follows: TGTGCCAGTAGTAGGGCCCCCTCGAGCGTGCAGTACTTC. As protein: CASSRAPSSVQYF. V gene TRBV19 combines with J gene TRBJ2-7, with D uncertain. Trimming removed 4 bases from V and 9 bases from J, with 16 bases in between. The CDR3 has 13 residues. The germline V gene has CDR1 LNHDA and CDR2 SQIVND (reference sequence).

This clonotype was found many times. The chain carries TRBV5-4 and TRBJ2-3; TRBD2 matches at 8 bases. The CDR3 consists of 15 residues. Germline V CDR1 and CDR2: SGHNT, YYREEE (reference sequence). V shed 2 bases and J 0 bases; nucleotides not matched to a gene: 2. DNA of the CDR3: TGTGCCAGCAGCTTTAGCGGGGTTAGCACAGATACGCAGTATTTT. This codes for CASSFSGVSTDTQYF.

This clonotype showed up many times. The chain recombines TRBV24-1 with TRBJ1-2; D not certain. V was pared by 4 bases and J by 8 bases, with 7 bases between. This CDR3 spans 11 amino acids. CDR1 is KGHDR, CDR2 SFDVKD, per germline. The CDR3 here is CATSELGGYTF. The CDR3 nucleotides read TGTGCCACCAGTGAACTGGGGGGCTACACCTTC.

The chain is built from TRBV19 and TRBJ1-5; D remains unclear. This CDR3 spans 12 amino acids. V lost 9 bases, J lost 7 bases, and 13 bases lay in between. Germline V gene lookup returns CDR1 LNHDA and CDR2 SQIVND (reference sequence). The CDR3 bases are TGTGCCAGCGCCGCTTCACCCCAGCCCCAGCATTTT. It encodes CASAASPQPQHF. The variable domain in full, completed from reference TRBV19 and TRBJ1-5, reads DGGITQSPKYLFRKEGQNVTLSCEQNLNHDAMYWYRQDPGQGLRLIYYSQIVNDFQKGDIAEGYSVSREKKESFPLTVTSAQKNPTAFYLCASAASPQPQHFGDGTRLSIL.

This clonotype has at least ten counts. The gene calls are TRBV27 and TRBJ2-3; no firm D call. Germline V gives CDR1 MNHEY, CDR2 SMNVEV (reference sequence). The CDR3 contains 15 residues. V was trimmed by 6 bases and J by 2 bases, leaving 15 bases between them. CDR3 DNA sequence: TGTGCCAGCAGAGGTGTGCGTCCCTCCACAGATACGCAGTATTTT. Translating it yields CASRGVRPSTDTQYF.

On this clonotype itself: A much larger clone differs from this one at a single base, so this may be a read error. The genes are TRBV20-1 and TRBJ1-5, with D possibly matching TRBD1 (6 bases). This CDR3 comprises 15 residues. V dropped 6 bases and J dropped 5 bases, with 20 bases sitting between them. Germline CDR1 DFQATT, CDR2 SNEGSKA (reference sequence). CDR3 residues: CSAMDFRGSDQPQHF. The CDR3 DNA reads TGCAGTGCCATGGATTTCAGGGGAAGCGATCAGCCCCAGCATTTT.